This TCR beta chain was documented in a study of blood T cell repertoires in COVID-19. Study-level background: PBMCs, B-cell-depleted T cells, or T cells provided the cDNA or gDNA that made up the material.

Original processing methods: Amplification from reference gene primers served as the basis for estimated nucleated cell counts. Using immunoSEQ multiplex PCR, the repertoire was profiled, and TCRdb retains in-frame clones only, with some absent. The D gene and trimming were derived from the DNA, and the V and J assignments and clone size from that table. The data contain under 500,000 clones, 87% of them singletons. The CDR3 length is 13 residues. Trimming left V 6 bases short and J 0 bases short, with 9 bases between. The sequenced sample consisted of PBMCs or T cells enriched from blood (not recorded which). The V and J genes are TRBV12-3 or TRBV12-4 and TRBJ2-7, with D unclear. This receptor was obtained from a woman under 30 with acute COVID-19. CDR3: CASRTESSYEQYF. CDR3 DNA: TGTGCCAGCAGGACGGAGAGCTCCTACGAGCAGTACTTC.